This is a list of T cell receptor beta chains from one sample in a study of beta chain features in type 1 diabetes. TCRdb's table, derived via immunoSEQ multiplex PCR, lists solely in-frame clones and lacks some. The profile shows 680,000 or so clones, about an eighth of them singletons. Material: naive CD4+ T cells from blood. All receptors come from a man younger than 35 with type 1 diabetes. CDR3s include the opening cysteine and the closing phenylalanine or tryptophan. D genes are given only for firm matches. Clone size is stated in some rows and not others, as once, few, many or a class when expanded.

D gene	clone size	V gene	J gene	CDR3 protein	CDR3 DNA
NA	NA	TRBV5-4	TRBJ2-3	CASSLWGSDTQYF	TGTGCCAGCAGCCTGTGGGGGTCAGATACGCAGTATTTT
NA	NA	TRBV10-3	TRBJ2-1	CAFASGNNEQFF	TGTGCCTTCGCAAGTGGGAACAATGAGCAGTTCTTC
TRBD1	NA	TRBV5-1	TRBJ1-2	CASSMGQTYGYTF	TGCGCCAGCAGCATGGGACAGACCTATGGCTACACCTTC
NA	NA	TRBV4-2	TRBJ2-3	CASSQDRKGDTQYF	TGTGCCAGCAGCCAAGACAGGAAAGGAGATACGCAGTATTTT
NA	few	TRBV11-1	TRBJ2-7	CASSLEGFFSYEQYF	TGTGCCAGCAGCTTAGAGGGATTCTTCTCCTACGAGCAGTACTTC
NA	few	TRBV15	TRBJ1-5	CATSRTDQPQHF	TGTGCCACCAGCAGGACTGATCAGCCCCAGCATTTT
NA	NA	TRBV2	TRBJ1-5	CASSLQSSNQPQHF	TGTGCCAGCAGTCTACAGTCTAGTAATCAGCCCCAGCATTTT
NA	few	TRBV25-1	TRBJ2-5	CASSVGQETQYF	TGTGCCAGCAGTGTTGGCCAAGAGACCCAGTACTTC
TRBD1	few	TRBV15	TRBJ1-2	CATSREGQGLGGYTF	TGTGCCACCAGCAGAGAGGGACAGGGTCTAGGAGGCTACACCTTC
NA	few	TRBV29-1	TRBJ1-1	CSVAFPSDGGEAFF	TGCAGCGTCGCGTTCCCCAGTGACGGCGGTGAAGCTTTCTTT
NA	NA	TRBV29-1	TRBJ2-3	CSVGIITDTQYF	TGCAGCGTCGGGATTATCACAGATACGCAGTATTTT
NA	NA	TRBV5-1	TRBJ2-7	CASSLEGQEQYF	TGCGCCAGCAGCTTGGAAGGGCAAGAGCAGTACTTC
NA	NA	TRBV27	TRBJ2-6	CASSLGRESSGANVLTF	TGTGCCAGCAGTTTAGGCAGGGAGTCTTCTGGGGCCAACGTCCTGACTTTC
NA	NA	TRBV2	TRBJ1-4	CASTDRATNEKLFF	TGTGCCAGCACTGACCGTGCAACTAATGAAAAACTGTTTTTT
NA	NA	TRBV9	TRBJ1-1	CASSVPPTGGEAFF	TGTGCCAGCAGCGTACCCCCCACGGGTGGGGAAGCTTTCTTT
TRBD1	NA	TRBV28	TRBJ1-1	CASSFDRGNTEAFF	TGTGCCAGCAGTTTCGACAGGGGGAACACTGAAGCTTTCTTT
NA	NA	TRBV6-1	TRBJ1-5	CASSEATTNQPQHF	TGTGCCAGCAGTGAAGCTACTACAAATCAGCCCCAGCATTTT
NA	NA	TRBV7-3	TRBJ1-1	CASSLSGSTEAFF	TGTGCCAGCAGCTTATCAGGGAGCACTGAAGCTTTCTTT
NA	NA	TRBV13	TRBJ2-4	CASSSTEQGIKNIQYF	TGTGCCAGCAGCTCGACGGAACAGGGAATCAAAAACATTCAGTACTTC
NA	NA	TRBV7-9	TRBJ1-2	CASSSGGAREGYGYTF	TGTGCCAGCAGCTCGGGCGGCGCCCGAGAGGGCTATGGCTACACCTTC
TRBD2	few	TRBV10-3	TRBJ2-7	CAISRTSGGPYEQYF	TGTGCCATCAGTCGGACTAGCGGGGGTCCCTACGAGCAGTACTTC
NA	few	TRBV9	TRBJ2-7	CASSGHPGGREQYF	TGTGCCAGCAGCGGTCACCCGGGGGGCCGCGAGCAGTACTTC
TRBD1	NA	TRBV28	TRBJ1-2	CASSRQGAEGYTF	TGTGCCAGCAGTAGACAGGGGGCCGAAGGCTACACCTTC
TRBD1	NA	TRBV28	TRBJ1-3	CASSSGQGAGNTIYF	TGTGCCAGCAGTTCGGGACAGGGTGCTGGAAACACCATATATTTT
NA	NA	TRBV10-2	TRBJ2-7	CASRTLESGEQYF	TGCGCCAGCAGGACACTGGAGAGTGGCGAGCAGTACTTC
NA	NA	TRBV10-1	TRBJ2-7	CASSVSGNYEQYF	TGCGCCAGCAGTGTATCAGGGAACTACGAGCAGTACTTC
NA	few	TRBV9	TRBJ1-3	CASSVDQSSGNTIYF	TGTGCCAGCAGCGTAGATCAGAGCTCTGGAAACACCATATATTTT
TRBD2	NA	TRBV7-9	TRBJ2-1	CASRDRGGTYNEQFF	TGTGCCAGCAGAGACCGCGGGGGAACCTACAATGAGCAGTTCTTC
NA	few	TRBV19	TRBJ2-7	CASSMAGLSEQYF	TGTGCCAGTAGTATGGCAGGTCTTAGCGAGCAGTACTTC
NA	NA	TRBV30	TRBJ1-6	CAWTGNSPLHF	TGTGCCTGGACCGGTAATTCACCCCTCCACTTT
NA	few	TRBV29-1	TRBJ1-2	CSAESNYGYTF	TGCAGCGCAGAGTCTAACTATGGCTACACCTTC
NA	NA	TRBV18	TRBJ1-1	CASSPYTDHTEAFF	TGTGCCAGCTCACCGTATACTGATCACACTGAAGCTTTCTTT
NA	NA	TRBV5-1	TRBJ2-7	CASSNRPDQYEQYF	TGCGCCAGCAGCAACCGACCGGATCAATACGAGCAGTACTTC
TRBD2	NA	TRBV7-9	TRBJ2-2	CASSPRTSIDTGELFF	TGTGCCAGCAGCCCACGGACTAGTATAGACACCGGGGAGCTGTTTTTT
NA	few	TRBV7-2	TRBJ2-5	CASSFSRTYEETQYF	TGTGCCAGCAGCTTCTCTCGGACGTACGAAGAGACCCAGTACTTC
NA	NA	TRBV5-6	TRBJ1-6	CASSEGWSSYNSPLHF	TGTGCCAGCAGTGAGGGGTGGAGCTCCTATAATTCACCCCTCCACTTT
NA	few	TRBV5-1	TRBJ2-5	CASGTQETQYF	TGCGCCAGCGGTACTCAAGAGACCCAGTACTTC
TRBD1	NA	TRBV4-1	TRBJ1-1	CASRRTGDTEAFF	TGCGCCAGCAGGCGAACAGGGGACACTGAAGCTTTCTTT
NA	NA	TRBV2	TRBJ2-6	CASRAGNSKASGANVLTF	TGTGCCAGCAGAGCCGGGAATTCGAAGGCCTCTGGGGCCAACGTCCTGACTTTC
NA	NA	TRBV29-1	TRBJ1-2	CSVSLPNYGYTF	TGCAGCGTTAGTCTCCCTAACTATGGCTACACCTTC
NA	few	TRBV7-9	TRBJ2-2	CASSLGAGINTGELFF	TGTGCCAGCAGCTTAGGGGCAGGGATTAACACCGGGGAGCTGTTTTTT
TRBD1	NA	TRBV7-9	TRBJ1-2	CASSLAGGAFTF	TGTGCCAGCAGCTTAGCAGGGGGCGCTTTCACCTTC
TRBD1	few	TRBV6-5	TRBJ2-7	CASSYGTGQGAHEQYF	TGTGCCAGCAGTTACGGTACGGGACAGGGGGCGCACGAGCAGTACTTC
NA	few	TRBV29-1	TRBJ1-1	CSVDKAGGTEAFF	TGCAGCGTTGATAAAGCAGGAGGGACTGAAGCTTTCTTT
TRBD2	few	TRBV14	TRBJ2-3	CASSQEVAGFPDTQYF	TGTGCCAGCAGCCAAGAGGTAGCGGGGTTTCCAGATACGCAGTATTTT
NA	few	TRBV29-1	TRBJ2-7	CSVCRLGRSYEQYF	TGCAGCGTTTGCCGGCTGGGCAGGAGTTACGAGCAGTACTTC
TRBD1	NA	TRBV10-3	TRBJ2-2	CAISEREQGTGELFF	TGTGCCATCAGTGAGAGGGAACAGGGGACCGGGGAGCTGTTTTTT
TRBD1	few	TRBV10-3	TRBJ2-5	CAISRTGEETQYF	TGTGCCATCAGTCGGACAGGGGAGGAGACCCAGTACTTC
TRBD1	few	TRBV29-1	TRBJ1-2	CSVQGASNYGYTF	TGCAGCGTACAGGGGGCCTCTAACTATGGCTACACCTTC
NA	NA	TRBV12-5	TRBJ2-3	CASGLAPPGVAGTDTQYF	TGTGCTAGTGGTTTGGCCCCCCCTGGGGTAGCGGGCACAGATACGCAGTATTTT
TRBD2	few	TRBV27	TRBJ2-3	CASSLGLAGGTDTQYF	TGTGCCAGCAGTTTGGGGCTAGCGGGGGGGACAGATACGCAGTATTTT
NA	NA	TRBV29-1	TRBJ2-2	CSAPAENTGELFF	TGCAGCGCCCCGGCGGAGAACACCGGGGAGCTGTTTTTT
TRBD1	NA	TRBV9	TRBJ1-6	CASSEGQGGWSPLHF	TGTGCCAGCAGCGAGGGACAGGGCGGCTGGTCACCCCTCCACTTT
NA	NA	TRBV10-3	TRBJ2-6	CAISVTISGANVLTF	TGTGCCATCAGTGTGACTATCTCTGGGGCCAACGTCCTGACTTTC
TRBD2	NA	TRBV29-1	TRBJ2-3	CSVHNSGISTGTQYF	TGCAGCGTTCACAATAGCGGGATCAGCACAGGTACGCAGTATTTT
NA	NA	TRBV27	TRBJ1-1	CASRSGHLNTEAFF	TGTGCCAGCAGATCTGGACACCTGAACACTGAAGCTTTCTTT
NA	few	TRBV4-1	TRBJ1-5	CASSQEPGNQPQHF	TGCGCCAGCAGCCAAGAGCCGGGCAATCAGCCCCAGCATTTT
TRBD1	few	TRBV7-6	TRBJ1-1	CASSLAGQGFTEAFF	TGTGCCAGCAGCTTAGCCGGACAGGGCTTTACTGAAGCTTTCTTT
TRBD2	few	TRBV7-2	TRBJ2-5	CASSPRAGREETQYF	TGTGCCAGCAGCCCCCGGGCAGGGAGGGAAGAGACCCAGTACTTC